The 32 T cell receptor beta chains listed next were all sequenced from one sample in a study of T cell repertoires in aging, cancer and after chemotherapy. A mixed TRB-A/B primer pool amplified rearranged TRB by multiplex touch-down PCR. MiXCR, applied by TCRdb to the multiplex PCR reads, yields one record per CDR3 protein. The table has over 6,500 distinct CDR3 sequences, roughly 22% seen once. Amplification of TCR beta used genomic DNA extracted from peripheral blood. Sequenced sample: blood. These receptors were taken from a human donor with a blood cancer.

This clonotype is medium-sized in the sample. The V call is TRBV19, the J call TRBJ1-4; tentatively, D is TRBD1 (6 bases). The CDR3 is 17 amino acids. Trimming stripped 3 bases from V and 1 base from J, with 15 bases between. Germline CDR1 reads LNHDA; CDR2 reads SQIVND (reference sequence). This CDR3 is CASSILQGSITNEKLFF. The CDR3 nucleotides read TGTGCCAGTAGTATCTTACAGGGATCAATAACTAATGAAAAACTGTTTTTT.

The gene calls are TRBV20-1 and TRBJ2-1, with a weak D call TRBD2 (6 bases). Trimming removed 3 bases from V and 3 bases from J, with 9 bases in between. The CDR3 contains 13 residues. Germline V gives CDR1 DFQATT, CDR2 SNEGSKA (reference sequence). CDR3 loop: CSARRLDYNEQFF. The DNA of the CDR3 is TGCAGTGCTAGGAGACTAGACTACAATGAGCAGTTCTTC.

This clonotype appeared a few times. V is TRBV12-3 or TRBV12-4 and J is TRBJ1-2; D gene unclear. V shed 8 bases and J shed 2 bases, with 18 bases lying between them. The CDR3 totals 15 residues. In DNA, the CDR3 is TGTGCCAGCCGCCGGGTTCGACGGCGGAACTATGGCTACACCTTC. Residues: CASRRVRRRNYGYTF.

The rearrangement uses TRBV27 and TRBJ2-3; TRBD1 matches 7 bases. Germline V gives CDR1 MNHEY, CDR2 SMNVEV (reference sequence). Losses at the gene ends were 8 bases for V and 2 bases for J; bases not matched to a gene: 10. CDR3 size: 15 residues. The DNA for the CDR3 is TGTGCCAGCCCGCGGCCAGGGGGTTCCACAGATACGCAGTATTTT. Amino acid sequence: CASPRPGGSTDTQYF.

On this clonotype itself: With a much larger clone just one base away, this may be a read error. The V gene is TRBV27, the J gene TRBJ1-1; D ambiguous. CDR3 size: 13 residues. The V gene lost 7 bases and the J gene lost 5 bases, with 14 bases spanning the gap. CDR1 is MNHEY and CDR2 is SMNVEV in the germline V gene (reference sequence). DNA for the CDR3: TGTGCCAGCATCCGCGGTCGGACGACTGAAGCTTTCTTT. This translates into CASIRGRTTEAFF.

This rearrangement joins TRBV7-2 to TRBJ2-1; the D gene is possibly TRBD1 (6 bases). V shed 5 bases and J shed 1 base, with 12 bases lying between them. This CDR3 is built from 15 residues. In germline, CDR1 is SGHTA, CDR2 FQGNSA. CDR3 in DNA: TGTGCCAGCAGCGCTCTTAGGGGGTCCTACAATGAGCAGTTCTTC. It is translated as CASSALRGSYNEQFF.

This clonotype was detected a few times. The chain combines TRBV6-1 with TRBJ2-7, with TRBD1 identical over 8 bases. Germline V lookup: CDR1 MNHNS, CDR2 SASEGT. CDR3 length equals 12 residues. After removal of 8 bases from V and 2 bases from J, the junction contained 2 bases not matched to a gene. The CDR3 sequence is CASPTGAYEQYF. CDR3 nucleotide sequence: TGTGCCAGCCCGACAGGGGCCTACGAGCAGTACTTC.

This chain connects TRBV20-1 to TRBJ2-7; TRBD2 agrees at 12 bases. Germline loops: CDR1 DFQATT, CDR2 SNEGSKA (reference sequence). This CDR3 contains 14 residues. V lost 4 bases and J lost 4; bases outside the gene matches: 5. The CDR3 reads CSAIRTSGIYEQYF. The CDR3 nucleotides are TGCAGTGCTATTAGGACTAGCGGGATTTACGAGCAGTACTTC.

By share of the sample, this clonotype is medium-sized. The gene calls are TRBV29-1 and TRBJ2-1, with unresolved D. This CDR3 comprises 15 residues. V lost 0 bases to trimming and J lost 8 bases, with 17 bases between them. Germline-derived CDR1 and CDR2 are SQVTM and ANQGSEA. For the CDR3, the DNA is TGCAGCGTTGAAGAGACATGGACCCGTGTCGATGAGCAGTTCTTC. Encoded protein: CSVEETWTRVDEQFF.

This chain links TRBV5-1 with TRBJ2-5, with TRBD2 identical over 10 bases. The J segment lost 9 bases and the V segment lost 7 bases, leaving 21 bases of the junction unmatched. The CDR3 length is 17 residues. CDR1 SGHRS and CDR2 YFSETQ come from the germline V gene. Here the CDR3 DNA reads TGCGCCAGCGACCCCGGGGCTAGCGGGAGTGCCGGGGGGGCCCAGTACTTC. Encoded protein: CASDPGASGSAGGAQYF.

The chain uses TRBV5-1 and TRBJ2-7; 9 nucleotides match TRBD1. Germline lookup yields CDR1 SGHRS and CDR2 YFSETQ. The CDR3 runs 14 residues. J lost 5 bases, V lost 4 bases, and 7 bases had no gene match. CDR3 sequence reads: CASSHGTGSNEQYF. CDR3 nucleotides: TGCGCCAGCAGCCATGGGACAGGGAGCAACGAGCAGTACTTC.

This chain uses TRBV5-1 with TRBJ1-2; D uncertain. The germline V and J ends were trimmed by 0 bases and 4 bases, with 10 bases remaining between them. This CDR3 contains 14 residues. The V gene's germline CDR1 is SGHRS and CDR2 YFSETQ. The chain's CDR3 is CASSLATGSYGYTF. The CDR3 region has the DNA TGCGCCAGCAGCTTGGCCACGGGTAGCTATGGCTACACCTTC.

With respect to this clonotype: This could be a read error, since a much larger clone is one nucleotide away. CDR3 region: CASTYSGRQEEKLFF. In nucleotides, the CDR3 is TGTGCCAGCACTTACTCGGGACGGCAGGAGGAAAAACTGTTTTTT. V usage is TRBV6-5 and J usage is TRBJ1-4; a weak D match, TRBD1 (5 bases). CDR3 length: 15 residues. In germline, CDR1 is MNHEY, CDR2 SVGAGI.

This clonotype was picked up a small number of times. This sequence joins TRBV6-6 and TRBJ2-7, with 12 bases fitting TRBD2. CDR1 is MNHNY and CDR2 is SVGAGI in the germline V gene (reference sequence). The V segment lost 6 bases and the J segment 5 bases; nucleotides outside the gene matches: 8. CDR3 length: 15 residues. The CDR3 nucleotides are TGTGCCAGCAGGGCCGGACTAGCGGGAAGAAACGAGCAGTACTTC. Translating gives CASRAGLAGRNEQYF.

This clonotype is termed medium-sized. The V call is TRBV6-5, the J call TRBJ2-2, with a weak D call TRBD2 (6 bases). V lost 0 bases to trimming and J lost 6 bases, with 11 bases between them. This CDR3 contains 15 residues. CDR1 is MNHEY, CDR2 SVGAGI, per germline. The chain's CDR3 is CASSYSGGLAGELFF. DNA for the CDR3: TGTGCCAGCAGTTACTCAGGAGGGTTGGCCGGGGAGCTGTTTTTT.

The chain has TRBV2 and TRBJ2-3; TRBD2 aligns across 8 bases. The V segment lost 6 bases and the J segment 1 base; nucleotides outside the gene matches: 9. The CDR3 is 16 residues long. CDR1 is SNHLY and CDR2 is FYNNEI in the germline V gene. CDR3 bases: TGTGCCAGCAGGCACAGCGGGAGAAGGGGCACAGATACGCAGTATTTT. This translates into CASRHSGRRGTDTQYF.

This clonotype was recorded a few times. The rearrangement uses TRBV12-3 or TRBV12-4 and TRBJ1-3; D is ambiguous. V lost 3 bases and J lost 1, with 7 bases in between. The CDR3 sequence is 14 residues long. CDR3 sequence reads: CASSFKGSGNTIYF. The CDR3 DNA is TGTGCCAGCAGTTTCAAAGGGTCTGGAAACACCATATATTTT.

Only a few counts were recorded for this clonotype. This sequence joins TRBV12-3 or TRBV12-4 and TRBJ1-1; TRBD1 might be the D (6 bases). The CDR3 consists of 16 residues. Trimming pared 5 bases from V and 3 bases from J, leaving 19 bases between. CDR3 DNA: TGTGCCAGCAGTCCGGGGGGGCGTCTTTTAGACACTGAAGCTTTCTTT. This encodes CASSPGGRLLDTEAFF.

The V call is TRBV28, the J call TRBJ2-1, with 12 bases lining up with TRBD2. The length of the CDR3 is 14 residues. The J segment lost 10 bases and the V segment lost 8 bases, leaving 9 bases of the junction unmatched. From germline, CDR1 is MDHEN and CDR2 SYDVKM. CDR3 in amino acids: CASQTSGSIGEQFF. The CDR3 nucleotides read TGTGCCAGCCAGACTAGCGGGAGTATAGGGGAGCAGTTCTTC.

The CDR3 DNA reads TGCGCCAGCAGCTTGGAGGGCCGGGGGGGTTATGGCTACACCTTC. The encoded protein is CASSLEGRGGYGYTF. The chain recombines TRBV5-1 with TRBJ1-2; D perhaps matches TRBD1 (5 bases). CDR1 and CDR2 from the germline V gene are SGHRS and YFSETQ. V lost 0 bases and J 5 bases, leaving 14 bases between the germline ends. This CDR3 region has 15 residues.

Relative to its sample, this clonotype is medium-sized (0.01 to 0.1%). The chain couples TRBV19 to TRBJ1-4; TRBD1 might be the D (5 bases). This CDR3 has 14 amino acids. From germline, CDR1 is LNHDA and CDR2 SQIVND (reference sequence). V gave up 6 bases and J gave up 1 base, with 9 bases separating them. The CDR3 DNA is TGTGCCAGTAGCCCGACAGTAACTAATGAAAAACTGTTTTTT. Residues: CASSPTVTNEKLFF.

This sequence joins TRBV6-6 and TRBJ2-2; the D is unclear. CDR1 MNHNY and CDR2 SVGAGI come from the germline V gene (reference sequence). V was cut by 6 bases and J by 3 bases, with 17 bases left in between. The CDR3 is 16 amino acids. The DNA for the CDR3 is TGTGCCAGCAGCCCTCGTGCCCCCGACCACACCGGGGAGCTGTTTTTT. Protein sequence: CASSPRAPDHTGELFF.

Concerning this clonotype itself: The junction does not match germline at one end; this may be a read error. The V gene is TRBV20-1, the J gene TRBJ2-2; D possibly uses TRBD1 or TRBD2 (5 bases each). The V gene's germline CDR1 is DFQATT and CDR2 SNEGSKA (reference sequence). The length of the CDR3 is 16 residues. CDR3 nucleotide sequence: TGCAGTGCTAGAGTTGCCGCCGGGACGAACTCCGGGGAGCTGTTTTTT. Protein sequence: CSARVAAGTNSGELFF.

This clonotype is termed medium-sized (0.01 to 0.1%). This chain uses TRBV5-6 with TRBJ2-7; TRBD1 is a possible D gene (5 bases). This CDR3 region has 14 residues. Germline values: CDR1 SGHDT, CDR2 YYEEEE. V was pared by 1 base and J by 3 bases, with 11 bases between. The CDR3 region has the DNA TGTGCCAGCAGCTTGCGGGCAGGGCTCTACGAGCAGTACTTC. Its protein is CASSLRAGLYEQYF.

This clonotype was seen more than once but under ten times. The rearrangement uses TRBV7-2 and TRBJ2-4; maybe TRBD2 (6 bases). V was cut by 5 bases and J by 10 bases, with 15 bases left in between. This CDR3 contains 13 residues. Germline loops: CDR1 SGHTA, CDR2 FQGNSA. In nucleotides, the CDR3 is TGTGCCAGCAGCGGGGGGACCGGAGGGATTCAGTACTTC. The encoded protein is CASSGGTGGIQYF.

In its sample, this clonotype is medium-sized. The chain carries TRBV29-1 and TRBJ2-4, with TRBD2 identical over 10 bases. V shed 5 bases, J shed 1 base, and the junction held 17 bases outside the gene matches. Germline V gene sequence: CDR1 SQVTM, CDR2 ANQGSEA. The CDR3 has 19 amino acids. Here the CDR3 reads CSVSLRTSGDRGAKNIQYF. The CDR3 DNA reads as TGCAGCGTTAGTTTACGGACTAGCGGAGACCGGGGGGCCAAAAACATTCAGTACTTC.

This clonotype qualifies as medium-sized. CDR3 in amino acids: CASSGINRGRSNEKLFF. The CDR3, as DNA: TGTGCCAGCAGTGGGATAAACAGGGGAAGGTCTAATGAAAAACTGTTTTTT. V usage is TRBV6-1 and J usage is TRBJ1-4; 7 bases agree with TRBD1. The length of the CDR3 is 17 residues. Germline CDR1 and CDR2: MNHNS and SASEGT. With V trimmed by 4 bases and J by 3 bases, 11 bases remained unmatched.

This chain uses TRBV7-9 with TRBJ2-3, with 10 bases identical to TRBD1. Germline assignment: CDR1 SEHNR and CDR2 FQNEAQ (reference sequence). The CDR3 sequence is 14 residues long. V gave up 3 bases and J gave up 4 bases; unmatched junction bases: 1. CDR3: CASSFGTGADTQYF. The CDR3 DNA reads TGTGCCAGCAGCTTCGGGACAGGGGCAGATACGCAGTATTTT.

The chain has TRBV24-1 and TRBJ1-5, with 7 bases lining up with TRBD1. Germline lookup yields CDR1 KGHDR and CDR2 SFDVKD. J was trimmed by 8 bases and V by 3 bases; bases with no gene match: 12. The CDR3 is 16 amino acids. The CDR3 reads CATSDGKKGAQEPQHF. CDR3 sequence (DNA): TGTGCCACCAGTGATGGAAAAAAGGGGGCGCAGGAGCCCCAGCATTTT.

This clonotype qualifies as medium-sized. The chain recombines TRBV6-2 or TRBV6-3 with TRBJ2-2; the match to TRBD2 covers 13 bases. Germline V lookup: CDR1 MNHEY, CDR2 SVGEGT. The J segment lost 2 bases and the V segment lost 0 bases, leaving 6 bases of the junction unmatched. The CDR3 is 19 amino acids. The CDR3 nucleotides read TGTGCCAGCAGTTACTCGAGAACTAGCGGGAGGGCTAACACCGGGGAGCTGTTTTTT. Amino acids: CASSYSRTSGRANTGELFF.

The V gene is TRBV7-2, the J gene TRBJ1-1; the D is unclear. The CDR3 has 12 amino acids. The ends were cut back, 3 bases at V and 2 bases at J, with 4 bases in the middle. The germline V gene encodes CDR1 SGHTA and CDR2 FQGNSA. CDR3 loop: CASSFGNTEAFF. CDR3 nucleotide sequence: TGTGCCAGCAGCTTCGGTAACACTGAAGCTTTCTTT.

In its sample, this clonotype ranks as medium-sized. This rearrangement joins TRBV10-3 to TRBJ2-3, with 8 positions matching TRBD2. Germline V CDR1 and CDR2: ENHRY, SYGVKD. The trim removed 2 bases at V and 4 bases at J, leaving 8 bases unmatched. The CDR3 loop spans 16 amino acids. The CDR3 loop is CAISEPGLVVADTQYF. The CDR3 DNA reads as TGTGCCATCAGTGAGCCGGGACTAGTCGTCGCAGATACGCAGTATTTT.